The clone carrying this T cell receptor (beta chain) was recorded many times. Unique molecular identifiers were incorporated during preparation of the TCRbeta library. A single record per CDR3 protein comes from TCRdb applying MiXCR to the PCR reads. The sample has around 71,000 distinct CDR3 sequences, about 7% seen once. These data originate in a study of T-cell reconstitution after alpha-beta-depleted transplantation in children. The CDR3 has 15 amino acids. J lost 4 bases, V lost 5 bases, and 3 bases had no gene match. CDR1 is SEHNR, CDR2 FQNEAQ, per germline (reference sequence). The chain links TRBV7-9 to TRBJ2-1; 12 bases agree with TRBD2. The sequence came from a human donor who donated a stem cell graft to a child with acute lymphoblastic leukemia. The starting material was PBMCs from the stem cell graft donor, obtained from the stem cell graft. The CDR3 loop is CASSLTSGGYNEQFF. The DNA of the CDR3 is TGTGCCAGCAGCCTGACTAGCGGGGGTTACAATGAGCAGTTCTTC.